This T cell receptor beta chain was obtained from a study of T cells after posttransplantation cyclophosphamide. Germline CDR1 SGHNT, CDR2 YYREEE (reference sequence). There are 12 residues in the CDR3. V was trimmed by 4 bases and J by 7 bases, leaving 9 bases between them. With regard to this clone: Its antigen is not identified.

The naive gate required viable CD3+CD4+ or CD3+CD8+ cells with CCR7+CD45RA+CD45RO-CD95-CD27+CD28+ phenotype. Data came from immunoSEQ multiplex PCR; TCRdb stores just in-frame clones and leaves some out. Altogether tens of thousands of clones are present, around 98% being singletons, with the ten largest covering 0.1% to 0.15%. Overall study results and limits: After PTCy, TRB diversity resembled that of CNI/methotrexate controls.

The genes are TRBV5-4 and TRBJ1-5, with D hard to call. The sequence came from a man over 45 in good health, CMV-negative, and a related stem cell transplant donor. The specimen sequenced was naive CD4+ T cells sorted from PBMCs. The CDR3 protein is CASSLPGQPQHF. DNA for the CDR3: TGTGCCAGCAGCCTCCCCGGGCAGCCCCAGCATTTT.